This record concerns one TCR beta chain sequence. This sample was taken from a study of T cell changes during pregnancy in multiple sclerosis. Per the germline V gene, CDR1 is SGHTS and CDR2 is YDEGEE. The length of the CDR3 is 11 residues. Trimming stripped 4 bases from V and 9 bases from J, with 8 bases between. Assay used: immunoSEQ multiplex PCR; TCRdb lists only in-frame clones, some missing. This sample has approximately 40,000 clones, with about 87% found just once. Sequences were derived from CD4+ T cells from peripheral blood mononuclear cells, sampled in the second trimester of pregnancy. The receptor's source is a female donor with multiple sclerosis, enrolled in a pregnancy study. This rearrangement joins TRBV5-8 to TRBJ2-1; unclear D gene. The CDR3 DNA is TGTGCCAGCAGCCCTACTATTGAGCAGTTCTTC. Its protein is CASSPTIEQFF. The full variable domain, completed using reference TRBV5-8 and TRBJ2-1, is EAGVTQSPTHLIKTRGQQATLRCSPISGHTSVYWYQQALGLGLQFLLWYDEGEERNRGNFPPRFSGRQFPNYSSELNVNALELEDSALYLCASSPTIEQFFGPGTRLTVL.